One and the same sample provided the 3 T cell receptor beta chains below, sequenced in a study of cytomegalovirus exposure and HLA in healthy donors. With 60 Vbeta and 13 Jbeta primers, the PCR was carried out. This table comes from immunoSEQ multiplex PCR, and its TCRdb copy is limited to in-frame clones, with some not included. The sample has about 96,000 clones, 65% to 80% seen once; the top ten hold 12% to 15%. Sequencing used PBMCs. All receptors come from a woman between 65 and 79 years old in good health and CMV-seropositive.

This clone was counted between two and nine times. The chain employs TRBV6-1 and TRBJ1-2, with D possibly being TRBD1 (5 bases). The CDR3 runs 13 residues. V was trimmed by 7 bases and J by 6 bases, leaving 15 bases between them. Germline-derived CDR1 and CDR2 are MNHNS and SASEGT. The CDR3 region is CASNRDGGDGYTF. CDR3 coding DNA: TGTGCCAGCAACCGGGACGGAGGGGATGGCTACACCTTC.

The chain has TRBV5-1 and TRBJ2-1, with D perhaps matching TRBD2 (6 bases). The V and J ends lost 0 bases and 12 bases respectively, with 7 bases between them. The CDR3 has 11 residues. The germline CDR1 and CDR2 sequences are SGHRS and YFSETQ. CDR3: CASSLDGGQFF. CDR3 DNA: TGCGCCAGCAGCTTGGACGGGGGGCAGTTCTTC.

V usage is TRBV5-1 and J usage is TRBJ2-2; 7 bases agree with TRBD1. CDR1 and CDR2 from the germline V gene are SGHRS and YFSETQ. The V and J ends lost 4 bases and 0 bases, in that order; junction bases with no gene match: 3. This CDR3 has 15 residues. The DNA of the CDR3 is TGCGCCAGCAGCCGGGACAGCCCGAACACCGGGGAGCTGTTTTTT. Translation gives CASSRDSPNTGELFF.